Listed below are T cell receptor beta chains from one sample, sequenced in a study of OX40 agonist ivuxolimab in advanced cancers. Method: immunoSEQ multiplex PCR; TCRdb's copy keeps in-frame clones and lacks some. The repertoire includes around 97,000 clones, about nine tenths of them detected once, and over 4.5% sits in the top ten. The sequences come from CD4+ or CD8+ T cells sorted from blood, collected in a trial of the OX40 agonist ivuxolimab. The receptors come from an adult with an advanced solid tumor such as melanoma, head and neck, liver or kidney cancer. Both conserved end residues are part of each CDR3. The order of the fields is CDR3 DNA, CDR3 protein, clone size, V gene, J gene, D gene. A D gene is named only where the DNA matches it firmly. Some rows have no size entry. The others give once, few or many, or a class for an expanded clone.

CDR3nt: TGTGCCAGCAGCCAATCTACGGGTACTAGTTGGGTAAAAGAGACCCAGTACTTC
CDR3aa: CASSQSTGTSWVKETQYF
abundance: -
v_gene: TRBV14
j_gene: TRBJ2-5
d_gene: -

CDR3nt: TGTGCCAGCAGGCGGACAGGGCGTAACACCGGGGAGCTGTTTTTT
CDR3aa: CASRRTGRNTGELFF
abundance: -
v_gene: TRBV6-6
j_gene: TRBJ2-2
d_gene: TRBD1

CDR3nt: TGTGCCATCAGAAGACAGGATAGTGCCACAGATACGCAGTATTTT
CDR3aa: CAIRRQDSATDTQYF
abundance: -
v_gene: TRBV10-3
j_gene: TRBJ2-3
d_gene: -

CDR3nt: TGCAGCGTGGGACCCTCCGGGCCCCAGCATTTT
CDR3aa: CSVGPSGPQHF
abundance: -
v_gene: TRBV29-1
j_gene: TRBJ1-5
d_gene: -

CDR3nt: TGTGCCAGCAGCTTAGTCGGCGGGGGCACAGATACGCAGTATTTT
CDR3aa: CASSLVGGGTDTQYF
abundance: -
v_gene: TRBV11-1
j_gene: TRBJ2-3
d_gene: -

CDR3nt: TGTGCCAGCAGCTTAGCAGGGTCCCCGAGCTACACCTTC
CDR3aa: CASSLAGSPSYTF
abundance: -
v_gene: TRBV7-9
j_gene: TRBJ1-2
d_gene: -

CDR3nt: TGCAGCGTTGTCGGGACTAGCGGGAGTATTTCCTACAATGAGCAGTTCTTC
CDR3aa: CSVVGTSGSISYNEQFF
abundance: -
v_gene: TRBV29-1
j_gene: TRBJ2-1
d_gene: TRBD2

CDR3nt: TGTGCCAGCAGCGAGGGTATGAACACTGAAGCTTTCTTT
CDR3aa: CASSEGMNTEAFF
abundance: few
v_gene: TRBV14
j_gene: TRBJ1-1
d_gene: -

CDR3nt: TGCAGCGTTGTCGGTAGCACAGATACGCAGTATTTT
CDR3aa: CSVVGSTDTQYF
abundance: -
v_gene: TRBV29-1
j_gene: TRBJ2-3
d_gene: -

CDR3nt: TGCGCCAGCAGTGAGGGGGGCAGGGGGGAAGCTTTCTTT
CDR3aa: CASSEGGRGEAFF
abundance: -
v_gene: TRBV10-1
j_gene: TRBJ1-1
d_gene: TRBD1

CDR3nt: TGCGCCAGCAGTGACGGGAGCTCTGGAAACACCATATATTTT
CDR3aa: CASSDGSSGNTIYF
abundance: few
v_gene: TRBV10-1
j_gene: TRBJ1-3
d_gene: -

CDR3nt: TGTGCTAGTGGTTTCTCATTACCTCTGGGGGCGGACTATGGCTACACCTTC
CDR3aa: CASGFSLPLGADYGYTF
abundance: -
v_gene: TRBV12-5
j_gene: TRBJ1-2
d_gene: -

CDR3nt: TGTGCCAGCAGCTTAAGTTTCGGGGGAACGGACTATGGCTACACCTTC
CDR3aa: CASSLSFGGTDYGYTF
abundance: -
v_gene: TRBV7-8
j_gene: TRBJ1-2
d_gene: -

CDR3nt: TGTGCCAGCAGCCCCGGGACTAGCAGGTCCTACGAGCAGTACTTC
CDR3aa: CASSPGTSRSYEQYF
abundance: -
v_gene: TRBV5-5
j_gene: TRBJ2-7
d_gene: TRBD2

CDR3nt: TGTGCCAGCAGGGACGACAGGGAAAACACTGAAGCTTTCTTT
CDR3aa: CASRDDRENTEAFF
abundance: -
v_gene: TRBV7-3
j_gene: TRBJ1-1
d_gene: TRBD1

CDR3nt: TGTGCCAGCAGCCAAGGGGGTTCGGGGTCTGAAGCTTTCTTT
CDR3aa: CASSQGGSGSEAFF
abundance: -
v_gene: TRBV14
j_gene: TRBJ1-1
d_gene: -

CDR3nt: TGCGCCAGCAGCTTGGGAGTATCACAGAACGGGGAGACCCAGTACTTC
CDR3aa: CASSLGVSQNGETQYF
abundance: few
v_gene: TRBV5-1
j_gene: TRBJ2-5
d_gene: -

CDR3nt: TGCGCCAGCAGCCCAGGGGGGCGGGGAAGCGGGGACGATACGCAGTATTTT
CDR3aa: CASSPGGRGSGDDTQYF
abundance: few
v_gene: TRBV4-1
j_gene: TRBJ2-3
d_gene: -

CDR3nt: TGCGCCAGCAGCCTCACAACAGGGTCCCTAAATTCCGAGCAGTACTTC
CDR3aa: CASSLTTGSLNSEQYF
abundance: -
v_gene: TRBV5-1
j_gene: TRBJ2-7
d_gene: -

CDR3nt: TGTGCCAGCAGTACCCTAGCGGGAGGGGGTGCGACCCAGTACTTC
CDR3aa: CASSTLAGGGATQYF
abundance: -
v_gene: TRBV25-1
j_gene: TRBJ2-5
d_gene: TRBD2

CDR3nt: TGTGCCAGCAGCGTAGATTTAGGTACCTACGAGCAGTACTTC
CDR3aa: CASSVDLGTYEQYF
abundance: -
v_gene: TRBV9
j_gene: TRBJ2-7
d_gene: -

CDR3nt: TGCGCCAGCAACCAGGAACCGGGAAGCGGGGGAGCAGATACGCAGTATTTT
CDR3aa: CASNQEPGSGGADTQYF
abundance: few
v_gene: TRBV5-1
j_gene: TRBJ2-3
d_gene: TRBD2

CDR3nt: TGTGCCAGCAGTCAAATCACAACAGCATCCCTTAACTATGGCTACACCTTC
CDR3aa: CASSQITTASLNYGYTF
abundance: -
v_gene: TRBV7-9
j_gene: TRBJ1-2
d_gene: -

CDR3nt: TGTGCCAGTAGTATAGACGTACGATGGTACGAGCAGTACTTC
CDR3aa: CASSIDVRWYEQYF
abundance: -
v_gene: TRBV19
j_gene: TRBJ2-7
d_gene: -

CDR3nt: TGTGCCAGCAAAGACAGGTTGGGCCAAGAGACCCAGTACTTC
CDR3aa: CASKDRLGQETQYF
abundance: -
v_gene: TRBV2
j_gene: TRBJ2-5
d_gene: -

CDR3nt: TGTGCCAGCAGCTTGGGTCCATTCACCGGGGAGCTGTTTTTT
CDR3aa: CASSLGPFTGELFF
abundance: -
v_gene: TRBV7-2
j_gene: TRBJ2-2
d_gene: -

CDR3nt: TGTGCCAGCAGTCTTACGGACAGGAACAATGAGCAGTTCTTC
CDR3aa: CASSLTDRNNEQFF
abundance: -
v_gene: TRBV6-1
j_gene: TRBJ2-1
d_gene: TRBD1

CDR3nt: TGTGCCAGCAGTTCCCTGGGACAGGGAGGTGGCTACACCTTC
CDR3aa: CASSSLGQGGGYTF
abundance: -
v_gene: TRBV6-5
j_gene: TRBJ1-2
d_gene: TRBD1